This TCR beta chain was captured by sequencing in a study of T cell repertoires in ileal Crohn's disease. In the study overall: Surgery for a complication: stricturing in 61%, penetrating in 39%.

The protocol was immunoSEQ multiplex PCR, while the TCRdb copy is restricted to in-frame clones and leaves out a portion. The table shows about 7,900 clones, with around 76% occurring only once. The CDR3 spans 16 residues. Trimming removed 4 bases from V and 0 bases from J, with 13 bases in between. CDR1 is MGHRA, CDR2 YSYEKL, per germline. The receptor's source is an adult with Crohn's disease. Sequencing used ileal tissue. The chain combines TRBV4-1 with TRBJ1-3; D is perhaps TRBD1 (5 bases). The chain's CDR3 is CASSRRVSDSGNTIYF. CDR3 in DNA: TGCGCCAGCAGCCGCAGGGTTTCAGACTCTGGAAACACCATATATTTT.